This T cell receptor beta chain emerged from a study of identical twins. This clonotype showed up many times. The antigen is undetermined. Study results and caveats: It was possible that invariant MAIT and iNKT cells partly confounded the zero-insertion analyses. Out-of-frame alpha sequences common to twins were enriched for low generation probability.

TCRdb independently ran MiXCR on the 5' RACE reads; one entry per CDR3 protein. The table includes about 200,000 distinct CDR3 sequences, about 7.5% detected once. The CDR3 has 14 residues. The V end lost 4 bases, the J end lost 5 bases, and 12 bases lay between the germline ends. Germline lookup yields CDR1 DFQATT and CDR2 SNEGSKA (reference sequence). The same specimen was also included in a second study, on yellow fever vaccine responses in identical twins.

Sequencing was performed on memory (CD45RO+) T cells sorted from blood. This chain joins TRBV20-1 and TRBJ1-6; maybe TRBD1 (5 bases). The TCR was taken from a woman in her late teens or twenties in good health. The CDR3 sequence: CSATSGTDNSPLHF. As DNA, the CDR3 is TGCAGTGCTACGTCCGGGACGGATAATTCACCCCTCCACTTT.